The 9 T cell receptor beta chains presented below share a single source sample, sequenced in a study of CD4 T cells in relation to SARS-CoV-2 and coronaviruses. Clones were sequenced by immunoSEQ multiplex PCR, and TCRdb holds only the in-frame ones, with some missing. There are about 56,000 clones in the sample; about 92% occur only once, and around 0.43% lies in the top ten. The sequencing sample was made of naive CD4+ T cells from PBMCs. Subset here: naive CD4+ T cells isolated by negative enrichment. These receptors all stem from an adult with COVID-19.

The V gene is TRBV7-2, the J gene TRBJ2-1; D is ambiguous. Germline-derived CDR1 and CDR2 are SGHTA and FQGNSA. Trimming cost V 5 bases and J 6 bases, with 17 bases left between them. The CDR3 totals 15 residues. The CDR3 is CASSLGGGLPNEQFF. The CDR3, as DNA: TGTGCCAGCAGCCTCGGTGGCGGCCTGCCCAATGAGCAGTTCTTC.

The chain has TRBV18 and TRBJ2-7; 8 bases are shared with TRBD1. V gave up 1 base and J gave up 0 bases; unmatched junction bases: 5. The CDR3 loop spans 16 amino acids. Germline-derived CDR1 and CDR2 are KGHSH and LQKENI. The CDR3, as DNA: TGTGCCAGCTCACCACTTGGGACAGGCCTCTCCTACGAGCAGTACTTC. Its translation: CASSPLGTGLSYEQYF.

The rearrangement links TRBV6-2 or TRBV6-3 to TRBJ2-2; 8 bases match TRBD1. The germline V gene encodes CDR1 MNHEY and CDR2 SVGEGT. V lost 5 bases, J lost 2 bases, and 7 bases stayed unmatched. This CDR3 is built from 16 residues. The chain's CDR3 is CASSTGQGQNTGELFF. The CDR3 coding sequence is TGTGCCAGCAGTACCGGACAGGGCCAAAACACCGGGGAGCTGTTTTTT.

The CDR3 DNA reads as TGTGCCAGCAGCTTAGGTCATGGGGGGGCCCAAGTTAACACCGGGGAGCTGTTTTTT. Its protein product is CASSLGHGGAQVNTGELFF. The chain recombines TRBV11-2 with TRBJ2-2; a weak D match, TRBD2 (7 bases). CDR3 length: 19 amino acids. In germline, CDR1 is SGHAT, CDR2 FQNNGV. V lost 1 base and J lost 2, with 20 bases in between.

The CDR3 DNA is TGTGCCAGCTCACCTATCCCCTCGGCTAGCGGGAGGGCTAATGAGCAGTTCTTC. Translating it yields CASSPIPSASGRANEQFF. V gene TRBV18 combines with J gene TRBJ2-1, with 12 bases fitting TRBD2. V shed 3 bases, J shed 7 bases, and the junction held 13 bases outside the gene matches. This CDR3 is built from 18 residues. CDR1 KGHSH and CDR2 LQKENI come from the germline V gene.

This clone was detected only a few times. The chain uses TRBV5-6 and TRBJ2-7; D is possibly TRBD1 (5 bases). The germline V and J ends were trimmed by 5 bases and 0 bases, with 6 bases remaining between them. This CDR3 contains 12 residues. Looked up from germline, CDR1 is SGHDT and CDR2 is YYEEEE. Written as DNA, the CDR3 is TGTGCCAGCAGTACAGGCTCCTACGAGCAGTACTTC. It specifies CASSTGSYEQYF.

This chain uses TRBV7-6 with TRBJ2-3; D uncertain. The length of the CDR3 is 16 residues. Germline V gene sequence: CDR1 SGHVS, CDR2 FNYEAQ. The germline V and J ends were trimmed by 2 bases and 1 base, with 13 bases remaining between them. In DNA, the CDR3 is TGTGCCAGCAGCTTAATGGGTGGGCAGGGCACAGATACGCAGTATTTT. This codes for CASSLMGGQGTDTQYF.

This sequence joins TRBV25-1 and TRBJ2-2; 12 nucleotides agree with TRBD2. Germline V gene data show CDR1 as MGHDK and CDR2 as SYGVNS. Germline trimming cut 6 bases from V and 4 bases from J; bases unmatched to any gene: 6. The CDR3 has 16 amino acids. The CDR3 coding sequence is TGTGCCAGCAGACTAACTAGCGGGGGGATCACCGGGGAGCTGTTTTTT. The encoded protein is CASRLTSGGITGELFF.

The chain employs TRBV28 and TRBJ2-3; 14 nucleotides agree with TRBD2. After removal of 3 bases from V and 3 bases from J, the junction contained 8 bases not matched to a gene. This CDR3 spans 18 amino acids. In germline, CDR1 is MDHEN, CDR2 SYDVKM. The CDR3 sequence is CASSFVPGLAGGTDTQYF. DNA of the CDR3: TGTGCCAGCAGTTTTGTCCCAGGACTAGCGGGAGGAACAGATACGCAGTATTTT. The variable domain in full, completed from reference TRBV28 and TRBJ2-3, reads DVKVTQSSRYLVKRTGEKVFLECVQDMDHENMFWYRQDPGLGLRLIYFSYDVKMKEKGDIPEGYSVSREKKERFSLILESASTNQTSMYLCASSFVPGLAGGTDTQYFGPGTRLTVL.